This T cell receptor beta chain was sequenced during a study of T cell responses to AZD1222 COVID-19 vaccine (dated by TCRdb to the early 2020s). Study-wide context: TCR sequencing covered over 230 trial participants: around 210 given two doses of AZD1222 and around 26 given two doses of MenACWY control vaccine. Trial participants were enrolled by age into subgroups of 18-55, 56-69 and 70-plus years, and around 150, 29 and 61 TCR-sequenced participants, respectively, were included in these subgroups. Study-wide findings and limitations: No day 14 peak-response samples were available, so repertoires were characterized only after the peak T cell response. In the small 56-69-year group, the increase in depth fell short of significance, most likely because of low power. Conclusions about previously exposed vaccinees are limited, since just five to seven AZD1222 recipients were seropositive for SARS-CoV-2 at baseline. Vaccine-associated CD4 TCRs spanned the whole spike protein, with dominant responses in regions 160-218 and 743-854. Participants were mostly white British, with more females than males. The authors suggested clonal diversity may have been underestimated. Spike-specific TCR breadth and depth rose significantly after two AZD1222 doses compared with day 0 and with MenACWY recipients. Nearly half of unique spike-specific TCRs reportedly recognized epitopes outside regions mutated in the B.1.351 and B.1.1.7 variants.

Notes on this clone: The specificity of this receptor is unknown. Qualities for individual bases were not recorded, and no much larger clone is one base off.

The CDR3 regions of human TCRbeta chains were analyzed by immunosequencing. Per the source publication's procedure: Repertoire TCRs were checked for matches against a reference library of SARS-CoV-2-specific TCRs that had been generated using the MIRA antigen-specificity platform. Breadth was defined as the fraction of unique TCRs that were SARS-CoV-2-associated, and depth was defined as the fraction of total T cells that were SARS-CoV-2-associated. Each spike-specific TCR was assigned to its reactive spike region and to a CD4 or CD8 class using the MIRA data. Log10-transformed breadth and depth values were compared by one-way ANOVA with Sidak's multiple comparisons tests. The source is immuneACCESS, and TCRdb retained only in-frame sequences with V and J called. Part of the clones is not carried over; for the studies checked, unresolved V genes explain less than half of this, and the remainder is unexplained. Clonal size and the V and J genes are those of that table, whereas D and trimming came from the DNA. The sample has 150,000 to 200,000 clones on record, 80% to 95% of them singletons. Jointly, the top ten make up roughly 6% of the sample.

The label giving this sample's time point can be read as: about 28 days (+/-7) after the second vaccine dose. Because spike-specific TCR depth and breadth did not differ between the two schedules, AZD1222 recipients who got a second dose at roughly 4 weeks were pooled with those who got a second dose at roughly 12 weeks. Vaccinee samples came from UK trials COV001 and COV002, including a single-blind randomized controlled phase 2/3 trial of AZD1222 (ChAdOx1 nCoV-19) in healthy adults. For TCRbeta chain sequencing, PBMC samples from trial participants were taken at day 0 and at day 28 after the second dose. V is shortened by 0 bases, J by 2 bases, and the region joining them spans 8 bases. Its CDR3 holds 14 amino acids, cysteine through phenylalanine. Of all the DNA, just the CDR3 is kept, 42 bases in frame from base 1. CDR1 and CDR2, per the germline V gene (reference sequence), are SGHKS and YYEKEE.

This clonotype was obtained from an adult who received the AZD1222 COVID-19 vaccine. This chain is built from TRBV5-5 and TRBJ2-5, with the identity of the D gene unclear. Sample: peripheral blood, taken 28 days after the second AZD1222 dose. CDR3 protein: CASSLVVGQETQYF. The nucleotide sequence is given as TGTGCCAGCAGCTTGGTGGTGGGACAAGAGACCCAGTACTTC.